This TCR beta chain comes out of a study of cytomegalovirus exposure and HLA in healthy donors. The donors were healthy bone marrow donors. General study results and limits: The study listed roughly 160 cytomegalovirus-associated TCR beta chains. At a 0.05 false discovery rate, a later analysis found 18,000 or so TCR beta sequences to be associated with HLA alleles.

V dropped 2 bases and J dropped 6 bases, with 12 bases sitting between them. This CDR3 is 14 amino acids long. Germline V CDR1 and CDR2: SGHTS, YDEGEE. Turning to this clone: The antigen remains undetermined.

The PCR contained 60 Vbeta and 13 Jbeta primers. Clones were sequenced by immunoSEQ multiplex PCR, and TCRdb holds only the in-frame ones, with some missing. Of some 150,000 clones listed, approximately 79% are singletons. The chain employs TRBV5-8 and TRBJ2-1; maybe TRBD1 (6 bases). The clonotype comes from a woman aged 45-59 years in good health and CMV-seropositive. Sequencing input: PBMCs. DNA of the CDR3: TGTGCCAGCAGCTTCCCGGACAGACTCAATGAGCAGTTCTTC. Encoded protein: CASSFPDRLNEQFF.